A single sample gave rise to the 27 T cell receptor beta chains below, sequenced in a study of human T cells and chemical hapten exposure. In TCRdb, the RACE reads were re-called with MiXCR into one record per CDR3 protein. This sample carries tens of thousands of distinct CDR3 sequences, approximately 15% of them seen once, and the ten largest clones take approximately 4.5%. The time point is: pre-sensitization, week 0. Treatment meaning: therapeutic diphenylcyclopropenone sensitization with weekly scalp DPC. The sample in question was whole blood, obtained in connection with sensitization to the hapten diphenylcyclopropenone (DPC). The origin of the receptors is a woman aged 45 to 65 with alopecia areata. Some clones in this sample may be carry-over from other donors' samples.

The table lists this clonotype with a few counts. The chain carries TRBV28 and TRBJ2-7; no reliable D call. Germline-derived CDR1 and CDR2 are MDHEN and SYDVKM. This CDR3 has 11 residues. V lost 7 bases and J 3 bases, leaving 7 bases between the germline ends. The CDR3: CASKKDYEQYF. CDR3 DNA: TGTGCCAGCAAAAAAGACTACGAGCAGTACTTC. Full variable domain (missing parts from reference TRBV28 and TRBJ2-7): DVKVTQSSRYLVKRTGEKVFLECVQDMDHENMFWYRQDPGLGLRLIYFSYDVKMKEKGDIPEGYSVSREKKERFSLILESASTNQTSMYLCASKKDYEQYFGPGTRLTVT.

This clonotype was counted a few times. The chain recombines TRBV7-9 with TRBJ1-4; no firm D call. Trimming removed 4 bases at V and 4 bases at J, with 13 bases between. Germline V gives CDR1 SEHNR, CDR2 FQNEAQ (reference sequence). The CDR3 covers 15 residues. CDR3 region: CASSSDEAFNEKLFF. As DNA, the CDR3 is TGTGCCAGCAGCTCAGATGAGGCCTTTAATGAAAAACTGTTTTTT.

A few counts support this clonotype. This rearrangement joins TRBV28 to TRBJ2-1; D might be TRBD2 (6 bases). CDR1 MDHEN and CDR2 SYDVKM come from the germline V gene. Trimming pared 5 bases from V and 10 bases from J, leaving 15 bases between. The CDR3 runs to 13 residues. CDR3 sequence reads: CASSLWRAGEQFF. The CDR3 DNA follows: TGTGCCAGCAGTCTCTGGAGAGCGGGCGAGCAGTTCTTC.

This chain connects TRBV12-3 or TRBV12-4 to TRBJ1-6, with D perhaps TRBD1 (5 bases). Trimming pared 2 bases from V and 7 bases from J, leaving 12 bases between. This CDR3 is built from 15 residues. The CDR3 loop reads CASSLWLGDNSPLHF. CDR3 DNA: TGTGCCAGCAGTTTATGGTTAGGGGACAATTCACCCCTCCACTTT.

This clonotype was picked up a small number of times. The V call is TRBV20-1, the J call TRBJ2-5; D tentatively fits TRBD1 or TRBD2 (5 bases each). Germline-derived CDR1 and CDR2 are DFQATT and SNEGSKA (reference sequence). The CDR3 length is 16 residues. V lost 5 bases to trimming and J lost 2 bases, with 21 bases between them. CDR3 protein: CSAEGSGTSVQETQYF. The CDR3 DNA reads TGCAGTGCTGAGGGGTCAGGGACCTCGGTGCAAGAGACCCAGTACTTC.

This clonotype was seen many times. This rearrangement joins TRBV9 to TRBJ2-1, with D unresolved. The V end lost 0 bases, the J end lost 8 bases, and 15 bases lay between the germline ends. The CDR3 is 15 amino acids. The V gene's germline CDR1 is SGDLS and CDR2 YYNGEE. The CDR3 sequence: CASSVEDFGGDEQFF. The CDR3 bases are TGTGCCAGCAGCGTAGAAGATTTTGGTGGCGATGAGCAGTTCTTC.

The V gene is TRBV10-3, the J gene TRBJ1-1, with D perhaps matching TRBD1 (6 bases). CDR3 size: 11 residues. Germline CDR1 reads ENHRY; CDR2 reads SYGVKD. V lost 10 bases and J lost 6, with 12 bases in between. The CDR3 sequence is CASGGVAEAFF. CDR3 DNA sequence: TGTGCCAGCGGGGGCGTCGCTGAAGCTTTCTTT.

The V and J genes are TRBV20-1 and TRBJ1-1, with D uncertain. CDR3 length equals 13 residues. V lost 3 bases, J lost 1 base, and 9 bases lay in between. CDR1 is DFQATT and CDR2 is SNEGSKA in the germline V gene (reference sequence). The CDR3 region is CSASGRSNTEAFF. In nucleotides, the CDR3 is TGCAGTGCTAGTGGGCGGTCGAACACTGAAGCTTTCTTT.

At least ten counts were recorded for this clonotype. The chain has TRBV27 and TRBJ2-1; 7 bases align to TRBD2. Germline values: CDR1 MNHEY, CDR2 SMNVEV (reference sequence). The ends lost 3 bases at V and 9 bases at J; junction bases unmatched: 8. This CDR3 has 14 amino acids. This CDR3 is CASSFGGGWSEQFF. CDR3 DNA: TGTGCCAGCAGTTTCGGGGGAGGGTGGAGTGAGCAGTTCTTC.

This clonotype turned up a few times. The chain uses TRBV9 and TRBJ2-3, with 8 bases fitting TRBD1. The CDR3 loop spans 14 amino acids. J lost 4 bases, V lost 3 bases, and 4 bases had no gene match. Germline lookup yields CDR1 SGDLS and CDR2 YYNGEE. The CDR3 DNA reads TGTGCCAGCAGCGCCGGACAGGGCCCAGATACGCAGTATTTT. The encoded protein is CASSAGQGPDTQYF.

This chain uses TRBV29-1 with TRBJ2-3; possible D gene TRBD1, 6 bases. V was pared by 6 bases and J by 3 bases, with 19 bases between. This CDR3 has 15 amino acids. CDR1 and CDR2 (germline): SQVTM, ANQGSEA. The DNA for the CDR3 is TGCAGCGTAATCGGGGTACAGGGAGCGACAGATACGCAGTATTTT. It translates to CSVIGVQGATDTQYF.

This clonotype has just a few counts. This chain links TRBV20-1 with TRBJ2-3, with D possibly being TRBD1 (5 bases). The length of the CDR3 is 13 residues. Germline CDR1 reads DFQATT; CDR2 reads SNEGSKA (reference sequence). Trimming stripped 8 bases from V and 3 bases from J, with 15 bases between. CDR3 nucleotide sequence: TGCAGTCTACTCGGAAGGGGAACAGATACGCAGTATTTT. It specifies CSLLGRGTDTQYF.

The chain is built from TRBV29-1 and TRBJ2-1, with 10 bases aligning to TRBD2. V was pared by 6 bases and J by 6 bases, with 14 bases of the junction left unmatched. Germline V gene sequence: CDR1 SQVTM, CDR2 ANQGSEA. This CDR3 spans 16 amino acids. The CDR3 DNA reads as TGCAGCGTGATACCCGGGACTAGCGTGAGCGGCAATGAGCAGTTCTTC. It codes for CSVIPGTSVSGNEQFF.

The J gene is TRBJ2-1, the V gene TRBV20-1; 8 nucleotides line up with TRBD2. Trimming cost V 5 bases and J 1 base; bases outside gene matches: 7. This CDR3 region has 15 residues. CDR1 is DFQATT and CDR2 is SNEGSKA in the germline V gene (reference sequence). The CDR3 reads CSARLSGRSYNEQFF. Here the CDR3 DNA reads TGCAGTGCTCGACTCAGCGGGAGATCCTACAATGAGCAGTTCTTC.

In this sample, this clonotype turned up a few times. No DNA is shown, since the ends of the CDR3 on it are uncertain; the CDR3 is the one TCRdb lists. The CDR3 loop reads CISVSEALPLRGDKNIQYF. The chain uses TRBV7-5 and TRBJ2-4; no DNA check was done on the table's D call, TRBD2. TRBV7-5 is recorded as a pseudogene. From its first to its last residue, the CDR3 has 19 amino acids.

The CDR3, as DNA: TGTGCCAGCAGTTACGGGGGACAGGGGGCAGGAAACACCATATATTTT. Protein: CASSYGGQGAGNTIYF. The rearrangement joins TRBV6-5 to TRBJ1-3; 12 bases fit TRBD1. The ends lost 2 bases at V and 4 bases at J; junction bases unmatched: 3. Germline V gives CDR1 MNHEY, CDR2 SVGAGI. This CDR3 has 16 amino acids.

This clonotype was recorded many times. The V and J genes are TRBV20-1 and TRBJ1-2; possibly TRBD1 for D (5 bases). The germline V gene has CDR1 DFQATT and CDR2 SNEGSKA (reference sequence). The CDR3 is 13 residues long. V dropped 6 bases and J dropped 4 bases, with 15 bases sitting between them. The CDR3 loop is CSAGGTEVYGYTF. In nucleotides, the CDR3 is TGCAGTGCCGGCGGGACTGAAGTCTATGGCTACACCTTC.

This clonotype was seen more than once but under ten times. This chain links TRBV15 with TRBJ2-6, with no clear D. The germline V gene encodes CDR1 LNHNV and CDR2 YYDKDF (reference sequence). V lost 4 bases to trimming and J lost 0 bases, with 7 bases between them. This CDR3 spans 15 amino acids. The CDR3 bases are TGTGCCACCAGCAAGGTTCGCTCTGGGGCCAACGTCCTGACTTTC. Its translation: CATSKVRSGANVLTF.

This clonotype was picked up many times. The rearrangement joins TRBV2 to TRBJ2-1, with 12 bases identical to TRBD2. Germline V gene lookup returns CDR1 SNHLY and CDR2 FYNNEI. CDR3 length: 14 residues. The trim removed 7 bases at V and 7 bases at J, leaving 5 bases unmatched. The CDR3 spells CASTRLAGVNEQFF. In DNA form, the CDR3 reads TGTGCCAGCACCCGACTAGCGGGAGTTAATGAGCAGTTCTTC.

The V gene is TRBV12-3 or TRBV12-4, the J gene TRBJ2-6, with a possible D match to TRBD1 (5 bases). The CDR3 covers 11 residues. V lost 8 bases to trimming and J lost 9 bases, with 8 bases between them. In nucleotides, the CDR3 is TGTGCCAGCGGACAAATCAACGTCCTGACTTTC. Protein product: CASGQINVLTF.

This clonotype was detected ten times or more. This CDR3 reads CASRQDRNTGELFF. The CDR3 region has the DNA TGTGCCAGCAGGCAAGACAGGAACACCGGGGAGCTGTTTTTT. The chain combines TRBV6-6 with TRBJ2-2; weak D call: TRBD1 (5 bases). CDR1 and CDR2 from the germline V gene are MNHNY and SVGAGI (reference sequence). V was clipped by 6 bases and J by 1 base, with 9 bases between them. The CDR3 covers 14 residues.

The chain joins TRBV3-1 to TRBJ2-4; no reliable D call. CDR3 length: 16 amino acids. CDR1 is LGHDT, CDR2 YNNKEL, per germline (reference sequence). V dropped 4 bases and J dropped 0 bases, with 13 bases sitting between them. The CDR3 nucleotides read TGTGCCAGCAGCCCGAAACCGGCAGTAGCCAAAAACATTCAGTACTTC. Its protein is CASSPKPAVAKNIQYF.

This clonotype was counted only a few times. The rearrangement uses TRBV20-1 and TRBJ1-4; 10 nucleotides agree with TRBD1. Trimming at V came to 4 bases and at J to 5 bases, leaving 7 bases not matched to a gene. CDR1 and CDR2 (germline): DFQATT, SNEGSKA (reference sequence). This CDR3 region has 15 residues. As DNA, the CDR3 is TGCAGTGCTATCCTGACAGGGGGCGGAAATGAAAAACTGTTTTTT. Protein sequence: CSAILTGGGNEKLFF.

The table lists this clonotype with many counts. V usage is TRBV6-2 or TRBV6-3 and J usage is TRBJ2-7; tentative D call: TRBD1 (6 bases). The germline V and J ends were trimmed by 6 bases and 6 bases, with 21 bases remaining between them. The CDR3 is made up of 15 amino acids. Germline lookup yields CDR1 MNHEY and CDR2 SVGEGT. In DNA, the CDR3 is TGTGCCAGCAGACCTACAGGGACCTCGGTGCGCGAGCAGTACTTC. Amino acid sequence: CASRPTGTSVREQYF.

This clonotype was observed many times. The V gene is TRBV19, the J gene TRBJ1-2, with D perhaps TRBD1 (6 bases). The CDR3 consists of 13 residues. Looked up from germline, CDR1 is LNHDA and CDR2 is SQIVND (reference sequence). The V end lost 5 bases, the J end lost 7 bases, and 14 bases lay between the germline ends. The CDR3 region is CASSPTQQGGYTF. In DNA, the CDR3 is TGTGCCAGTAGTCCTACCCAACAGGGTGGCTACACCTTC. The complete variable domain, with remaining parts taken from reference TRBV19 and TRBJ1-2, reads DGGITQSPKYLFRKEGQNVTLSCEQNLNHDAMYWYRQDPGQGLRLIYYSQIVNDFQKGDIAEGYSVSREKKESFPLTVTSAQKNPTAFYLCASSPTQQGGYTFGSGTRLTVV.

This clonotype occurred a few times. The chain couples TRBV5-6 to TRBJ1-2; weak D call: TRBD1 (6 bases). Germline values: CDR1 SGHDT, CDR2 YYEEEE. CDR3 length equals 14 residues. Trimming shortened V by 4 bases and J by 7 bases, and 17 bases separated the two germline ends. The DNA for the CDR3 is TGTGCCAGCAGCGTTACAGGGTTGTACGGTGGCTACACCTTC. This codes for CASSVTGLYGGYTF.

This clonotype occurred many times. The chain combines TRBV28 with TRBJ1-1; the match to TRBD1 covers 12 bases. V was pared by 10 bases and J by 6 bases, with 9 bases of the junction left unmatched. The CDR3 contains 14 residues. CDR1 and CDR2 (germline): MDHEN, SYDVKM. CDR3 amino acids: CATAGTGGQAEAFF. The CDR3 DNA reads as TGTGCCACCGCCGGGACAGGGGGCCAAGCTGAAGCTTTCTTT.